The next 18 T cell receptor beta chains were all read from a single sample in a study of monozygotic twins with inflammatory bowel disease. From its re-call of the 5' RACE reads, TCRdb lists each CDR3 protein once, without DNA. Its clone listing holds some 300,000 distinct CDR3 sequences. Sequenced: blood. All receptors derive from a human donor with ulcerative colitis or Crohn's disease, or a healthy co-twin of an affected twin (not recorded which).

The CDR3 protein is CASSPAGGRSTNEKLFF. The chain couples TRBV18 to TRBJ1-4. This CDR3 spans 17 amino acids. Per germline, CDR1 KGHSH and CDR2 LQKENI.

This chain connects TRBV9 to TRBJ1-4. Germline-derived CDR1 and CDR2 are SGDLS and YYNGEE. CDR3 size: 14 residues. The CDR3 here is CASSNTLSREKLFF. Based on the CDR3 plus reference TRBV9 and TRBJ1-4, the full variable domain is DSGVTQTPKHLITATGQRVTLRCSPRSGDLSVYWYQQSLDQGLQFLIQYYNGEERAKGNILERFSAQQFPDLHSELNLSSLELGDSALYFCASSNTLSREKLFFGSGTQLSVL.

This chain links TRBV5-1 with TRBJ2-5. Germline CDR1 reads SGHRS; CDR2 reads YFSETQ. The CDR3 runs to 14 residues. The CDR3 spells CASSLDRVRETQYF.

V and J are TRBV10-1 and TRBJ1-5; the D gene TCRdb calls, TRBD1, cannot be checked with no DNA. The CDR3 spans 15 residues. Germline V gives CDR1 WNHNN, CDR2 SYGVQD (reference sequence). CDR3 sequence reads: CASSTRDSDNQPQHF.

This chain connects TRBV5-1 to TRBJ2-7; lacking DNA, the TRBD2 call made by TCRdb goes unchecked. CDR1 and CDR2 from the germline V gene are SGHRS and YFSETQ. This CDR3 has 17 residues. Here the CDR3 reads CASSLGAPIRGSYEQYF.

The CDR3 is CASSAYAPGQGENEQFF. The chain is built from TRBV9 and TRBJ2-1; TCRdb's D call of TRBD1 is untestable without DNA. The germline CDR1 and CDR2 sequences are SGDLS and YYNGEE. The CDR3 is 17 residues long.

The chain links TRBV5-1 to TRBJ2-1; TCRdb gives TRBD2 as the D gene, but with no DNA this cannot be confirmed. CDR3 length equals 14 residues. Per the germline V gene, CDR1 is SGHRS and CDR2 is YFSETQ. The CDR3 here is CASLVAGGGNEQFF.

This chain joins TRBV19 and TRBJ2-7; the TRBD2 assignment by TCRdb is unverifiable without DNA. Germline V gives CDR1 LNHDA, CDR2 SQIVND (reference sequence). The CDR3 spans 13 residues. CDR3 sequence: CAAAGRSGGEQYF.

The chain combines TRBV25-1 with TRBJ2-7; TCRdb outputs TRBD2, but without DNA this stays unchecked. The V gene's germline CDR1 is MGHDK and CDR2 SYGVNS. CDR3 length: 16 amino acids. Here the CDR3 reads CASSALGGSGGREQYF.

The chain couples TRBV6-2 or TRBV6-3 to TRBJ2-3; absent DNA, TCRdb's TRBD1 call cannot be checked. Germline V gives CDR1 MNHEY, CDR2 SVGEGT. The CDR3 loop spans 15 amino acids. CDR3 in amino acids: CASRGGGAGADTQYF.

The chain combines TRBV5-1 with TRBJ2-3; no DNA is available, so the TRBD2 call from TCRdb remains unchecked. This CDR3 is 19 amino acids long. Germline V CDR1 and CDR2: SGHRS, YFSETQ. The CDR3 here is CASSEPGLADDRPTDTQYF.

The chain carries TRBV7-2 and TRBJ1-4; TCRdb's D call of TRBD1 is untestable without DNA. The CDR3 runs to 15 residues. Germline CDR1 reads SGHTA; CDR2 reads FQGNSA. CDR3 residues: CASSLALGGGEKLFF.

The chain joins TRBV5-5 to TRBJ1-4; TCRdb picks TRBD1, but there is no DNA to check that call. Germline V gene data show CDR1 as SGHKS and CDR2 as YYEKEE (reference sequence). The CDR3 is made up of 16 amino acids. The CDR3 protein is CASSPPIGVAYEKLFF.

The rearrangement joins TRBV29-1 to TRBJ2-1; the D gene TCRdb calls, TRBD1, cannot be checked with no DNA. CDR3 size: 15 residues. CDR1 is SQVTM and CDR2 is ANQGSEA in the germline V gene. CDR3 amino acids: CSVTPTMVSYNEQFF.

The genes are TRBV7-2 and TRBJ1-6; TCRdb's D call, TRBD1, is unchecked because there is no DNA. This CDR3 is 15 amino acids long. Per germline, CDR1 SGHTA and CDR2 FQGNSA. CDR3 region: CASSLEAGSNSPLHF.

The chain links TRBV5-1 to TRBJ2-7; TCRdb picks TRBD1, but there is no DNA to check that call. Germline loops: CDR1 SGHRS, CDR2 YFSETQ. CDR3 size: 14 residues. CDR3: CASSLVLGPREQYF.

V usage is TRBV7-9 and J usage is TRBJ1-5. From germline, CDR1 is SEHNR and CDR2 FQNEAQ (reference sequence). This CDR3 spans 14 amino acids. The CDR3 sequence: CASSLMGELYPQHF.

The genes are TRBV20-1 and TRBJ2-1; no DNA is available, so the TRBD2 call from TCRdb remains unchecked. Looked up from germline, CDR1 is DFQATT and CDR2 is SNEGSKA (reference sequence). CDR3 length equals 13 residues. CDR3 protein: CSARTTSLNEQFF.